The 5 T cell receptor beta chains presented below share a single source sample, sequenced in a study of T cells in Graves' hyperthyroidism and ophthalmopathy. There were TCR beta CDR3 regions amplified from RNA transcripts. HTBI primers were employed in a first-round RT-PCR of the TCR CDR3. One entry per CDR3 protein, called by TCRdb with MiXCR from the multiplex PCR reads. The table lists 250,000 to 300,000 distinct CDR3 sequences, roughly 15% of them singletons, with about 30% in the top ten. The source material was blood. The receptor source for this set is a woman in her fifties or sixties with Graves' hyperthyroidism that later progressed to Graves' ophthalmopathy.

This clonotype was detected many times. V usage is TRBV2 and J usage is TRBJ2-7, with 8 bases aligning to TRBD2. Germline V lookup: CDR1 SNHLY, CDR2 FYNNEI. Unmatched junction bases numbered 4, after V lost 2 bases and J lost 1 base. This CDR3 has 15 amino acids. The DNA of the CDR3 is TGTGCCAGCAGTGAATCACTAGCGGTTTCCTACGAGCAGTACTTC. Its translation is CASSESLAVSYEQYF. Supplemented by reference TRBV2 and TRBJ2-7, the full variable domain reads EPEVTQTPSHQVTQMGQEVILRCVPISNHLYFYWYRQILGQKVEFLVSFYNNEISEKSEIFDDQFSVERPDGSNFTLKIRSTKLEDSAMYFCASSESLAVSYEQYFGPGTRLTVT.

There are many counts of this clonotype. This sequence joins TRBV13 and TRBJ1-1, with D perhaps matching TRBD1 (5 bases). Between the trimmed V and J ends, which lost 4 bases and 11 bases, there was a span of 14 bases. CDR3 length: 12 amino acids. The germline V gene has CDR1 PRHDT and CDR2 FYEKMQ (reference sequence). This chain's CDR3 is CASSSATDEAFF. The CDR3 DNA follows: TGTGCCAGCAGCTCAGCGACAGATGAGGCTTTCTTT.

This chain links TRBV12-3 or TRBV12-4 with TRBJ2-7; 8 positions match TRBD2. The CDR3 is made up of 21 amino acids. The trim removed 3 bases at V and 5 bases at J, leaving 27 bases unmatched. CDR3 amino acids: CASSFRKNKFLLASGFNEQYF. In DNA, the CDR3 is TGTGCCAGCAGTTTTCGGAAAAACAAATTCTTACTTGCTAGCGGGTTCAACGAGCAGTACTTC.

V is TRBV30 and J is TRBJ2-1, with 10 positions matching TRBD1. The CDR3 is made up of 13 amino acids. V lost 7 bases and J lost 7; bases outside the gene matches: 7. Germline assignment: CDR1 GTSNPN and CDR2 SVGIG (reference sequence). The chain's CDR3 is CASGTGVWNEQFF. CDR3 coding DNA: TGTGCCTCAGGGACAGGGGTTTGGAATGAGCAGTTCTTC. Full variable domain (remainder filled in from reference TRBV30 and TRBJ2-1): SQTIHQWPATLVQPVGSPLSLECTVEGTSNPNLYWYRQAAGRGLQLLFYSVGIGQISSEVPQNLSASRPQDRQFILSSKKLLLSDSGFYLCASGTGVWNEQFFGPGTRLTVL.

The chain uses TRBV9 and TRBJ2-5; maybe TRBD1 (6 bases). Trimming cost V 2 bases and J 4 bases, with 15 bases left between them. Looked up from germline, CDR1 is SGDLS and CDR2 is YYNGEE. The CDR3 is 15 amino acids. CDR3 protein: CASSVQGRIPETQYF. In DNA form, the CDR3 reads TGTGCCAGCAGCGTCCAGGGGCGAATCCCAGAGACCCAGTACTTC.